A single sample is the source of the 26 T cell receptor beta chains below, sequenced in a study of blood T cell repertoires in COVID-19. Generated by immunoSEQ multiplex PCR, the TCRdb table keeps only in-frame clones and is missing some. The sample includes 120,000 or so clones, about 74% seen only once; the top ten take roughly 5.5%. Sequencing was done on a sample of peripheral blood. The source of these receptors is a man aged 55 to 69 with acute or convalescent COVID-19.

The chain employs TRBV5-6 and TRBJ1-4, with D uncertain. Germline lookup yields CDR1 SGHDT and CDR2 YYEEEE. The CDR3 totals 13 residues. V lost 3 bases and J lost 1, with 4 bases in between. CDR3 residues: CASSYGTNEKLFF. CDR3 in DNA: TGTGCCAGCAGCTACGGAACTAATGAAAAACTGTTTTTT.

In DNA, the CDR3 is TGCAGCGTCCTTGACGGAGAGCCCAACTATGGCTACACCTTC. Translating gives CSVLDGEPNYGYTF. The rearrangement uses TRBV29-1 and TRBJ1-2; D remains ambiguous. Trimming took off 6 bases at V and 2 bases at J, with 16 bases between the two ends. The CDR3 is 14 residues long. Per germline, CDR1 SQVTM and CDR2 ANQGSEA.

V gene TRBV4-1 combines with J gene TRBJ2-2, with 7 bases fitting TRBD2. The V segment lost 0 bases and the J segment 1 base; nucleotides outside the gene matches: 8. The CDR3 totals 18 residues. Germline V gives CDR1 MGHRA, CDR2 YSYEKL. The CDR3: CASSQDPSGRRNTGELFF. For the CDR3, the DNA is TGCGCCAGCAGCCAAGACCCTAGCGGAAGGAGGAACACCGGGGAGCTGTTTTTT.

In this sample, this clone turned up once. V and J are TRBV5-1 and TRBJ1-2, with D perhaps TRBD1 (6 bases). V was clipped by 0 bases and J by 4 bases, with 13 bases between them. From germline, CDR1 is SGHRS and CDR2 YFSETQ. The CDR3 is made up of 15 amino acids. The CDR3: CASSLEGVGAYGYTF. In nucleotides, the CDR3 is TGCGCCAGCAGCTTGGAGGGGGTAGGTGCCTATGGCTACACCTTC.

The chain joins TRBV27 to TRBJ2-1, with a tentative D call TRBD2 (5 bases). V lost 2 bases to trimming and J lost 0 bases, with 11 bases between them. The CDR3 extends over 16 amino acids. CDR1 is MNHEY and CDR2 is SMNVEV in the germline V gene (reference sequence). This CDR3 reads CASSLLRGSSYNEQFF. Written as DNA, the CDR3 is TGTGCCAGCAGTTTACTCCGGGGAAGCTCCTACAATGAGCAGTTCTTC.

The V call is TRBV29-1, the J call TRBJ2-2; D is undetermined. This CDR3 comprises 14 residues. V was pared by 7 bases and J by 0 bases, with 12 bases between. Per germline, CDR1 SQVTM and CDR2 ANQGSEA. CDR3 sequence: CSAPVPANTGELFF. For the CDR3, the DNA is TGCAGCGCCCCCGTCCCAGCGAACACCGGGGAGCTGTTTTTT.

The chain is built from TRBV10-1 and TRBJ2-3, with TRBD1 as a possible D gene (6 bases). The CDR3 length is 14 residues. CDR1 and CDR2 (germline): WNHNN, SYGVQD (reference sequence). V lost 6 bases and J 3 bases, leaving 13 bases between the germline ends. DNA for the CDR3: TGCGCCAGCAGAGGGGACACTACTACAGATACGCAGTATTTT. It is translated as CASRGDTTTDTQYF.

V gene TRBV27 combines with J gene TRBJ1-1, with D perhaps matching TRBD1 (6 bases). Trimming took 0 bases from V and 1 from J, leaving 12 bases between them. The CDR3 runs to 16 residues. From germline, CDR1 is MNHEY and CDR2 SMNVEV (reference sequence). CDR3 loop: CASSLSWTVSNTEAFF. In nucleotides, the CDR3 is TGTGCCAGCAGTTTATCGTGGACAGTATCGAACACTGAAGCTTTCTTT.

The rearrangement joins TRBV3-1 (or the pseudogene TRBV3-2) to TRBJ1-1; D is uncertain. Trimming left V 1 base short and J 3 bases short, with 9 bases between. Per germline, CDR1 LGHDT and CDR2 YNNKEL (reference sequence). This CDR3 comprises 14 residues. The CDR3 coding sequence is TGTGCCAGCAGCCAAGCCGGGAGCGACACTGAAGCTTTCTTT. It codes for CASSQAGSDTEAFF.

The genes are TRBV19 and TRBJ1-2; D is unclear. Per the germline V gene, CDR1 is LNHDA and CDR2 is SQIVND (reference sequence). This CDR3 has 14 residues. The germline V and J ends were trimmed by 4 bases and 2 bases, with 11 bases remaining between them. CDR3 in DNA: TGTGCCAGTAGTACCATCGGTAGAAACTATGGCTACACCTTC. Protein product: CASSTIGRNYGYTF.

This clone was detected a few times. V gene TRBV30 combines with J gene TRBJ1-6; tentatively, D is TRBD1 (5 bases). The CDR3 runs 15 residues. V was trimmed by 1 base and J by 9 bases, leaving 16 bases between them. Germline V lookup: CDR1 GTSNPN, CDR2 SVGIG (reference sequence). The CDR3: CAWSGGQPGISPLHF. CDR3 coding DNA: TGTGCCTGGAGTGGGGGCCAGCCAGGGATTTCACCCCTCCACTTT.

The chain couples TRBV7-9 to TRBJ1-2; perhaps TRBD1 as D (6 bases). V dropped 6 bases and J dropped 2 bases, with 16 bases sitting between them. CDR3 length: 15 residues. Germline CDR1 and CDR2: SEHNR and FQNEAQ (reference sequence). Here the CDR3 reads CASSYRDILNYGYTF. The CDR3 DNA sequence: TGTGCCAGCAGTTATCGGGACATACTAAACTATGGCTACACCTTC.

The J gene is TRBJ1-5, the V gene TRBV19; 8 bases agree with TRBD1. Germline CDR1 LNHDA, CDR2 SQIVND (reference sequence). This CDR3 has 17 residues. Trimming removed 5 bases from V and 3 bases from J; junction bases left unmatched: 12. The CDR3 DNA is TGTGCCAGTAGTCCTCGGACAGGGTTGAGGGACAATCAGCCCCAGCATTTT. Amino acids: CASSPRTGLRDNQPQHF.

The CDR3 sequence: CASSSKKTGDTEAFF. CDR3 DNA sequence: TGTGCCAGCTCGAGCAAGAAGACAGGGGACACTGAAGCTTTCTTT. This chain links TRBV18 with TRBJ1-1, with 8 bases identical to TRBD1. The CDR3 totals 15 residues. The trim removed 6 bases at V and 3 bases at J, leaving 9 bases unmatched. Germline values: CDR1 KGHSH, CDR2 LQKENI.

The rearrangement joins TRBV11-2 to TRBJ1-1; no firm D call. Between the trimmed V and J ends, which lost 5 bases and 1 base, there was a span of 14 bases. Germline lookup yields CDR1 SGHAT and CDR2 FQNNGV. The length of the CDR3 is 15 residues. Here the CDR3 DNA reads TGTGCCAGCAGCGCACGGGGTGCGAGGAACACTGAAGCTTTCTTT. As protein: CASSARGARNTEAFF.

This chain links TRBV5-1 with TRBJ1-2; TRBD1 might be the D (6 bases). Germline V gene sequence: CDR1 SGHRS, CDR2 YFSETQ. Trimming took 0 bases from V and 6 from J, leaving 9 bases between them. The CDR3 has 13 amino acids. The CDR3 DNA reads TGCGCCAGCAGCTTGGCCTACAGGGATGGCTACACCTTC. This sequence encodes CASSLAYRDGYTF.

The chain has TRBV21-1 and TRBJ1-1. TRBV21-1 is termed a pseudogene. The CDR3 spans 13 residues. The CDR3 here is CASKEELNTEAFF. The CDR3 nucleotides are TGTGCCAGCAAGGAGGAATTGAACACTGAAGCTTTCTTT.

The V gene is TRBV3-1 (or the pseudogene TRBV3-2), the J gene TRBJ1-1; TRBD1 is a possible D gene (6 bases). Per the germline V gene, CDR1 is LGHDT and CDR2 is YNNKEL (reference sequence). This CDR3 has 13 amino acids. Trimming took 7 bases from V and 4 from J, leaving 13 bases between them. CDR3 bases: TGTGCCAGCACCTACCAGGGGCTCACTGAAGCTTTCTTT. Encoded protein: CASTYQGLTEAFF.

This clone appeared a single time. The chain joins TRBV6-1 to TRBJ1-5; tentative D call: TRBD1 (5 bases). V was clipped by 2 bases and J by 3 bases, with 14 bases between them. Germline values: CDR1 MNHNS, CDR2 SASEGT. The CDR3 runs 16 residues. CDR3 sequence (DNA): TGTGCCAGCAGTGAAATTGGGGGACTTCCCAATCAGCCCCAGCATTTT. This sequence encodes CASSEIGGLPNQPQHF.

This clone came up once. The chain joins TRBV24-1 to TRBJ2-5, with 9 bases aligning to TRBD1. Looked up from germline, CDR1 is KGHDR and CDR2 is SFDVKD. J gave up 7 bases and V 3 bases, and 5 bases lay outside the gene matches. The CDR3 contains 14 residues. CDR3 sequence: CATSDTGGGGTQYF. As DNA, the CDR3 is TGTGCCACCAGTGATACAGGGGGCGGCGGGACCCAGTACTTC.

The V gene is TRBV3-1 (or the pseudogene TRBV3-2), the J gene TRBJ1-1; maybe TRBD1 (6 bases). V was clipped by 4 bases and J by 6 bases, with 12 bases between them. This CDR3 has 13 residues. Germline assignment: CDR1 LGHDT and CDR2 YNNKEL (reference sequence). CDR3 in DNA: TGTGCCAGCAGCCTGGGGGCGGGTCCTGAAGCTTTCTTT. Translating it yields CASSLGAGPEAFF.

The rearrangement joins TRBV30 to TRBJ1-6, with a weak D call TRBD1 (5 bases). The germline gives CDR1 GTSNPN, CDR2 SVGIG (reference sequence). The CDR3 extends over 16 amino acids. The V and J ends lost 2 bases and 6 bases respectively, with 17 bases between them. DNA for the CDR3: TGTGCCTGGAGTAGCCAGGGAGGATTGGGTAATTCACCCCTCCACTTT. It yields the protein CAWSSQGGLGNSPLHF. Full variable domain (missing parts from reference TRBV30 and TRBJ1-6): SQTIHQWPATLVQPVGSPLSLECTVEGTSNPNLYWYRQAAGRGLQLLFYSVGIGQISSEVPQNLSASRPQDRQFILSSKKLLLSDSGFYLCAWSSQGGLGNSPLHFGNGTRLTVT.

The chain links TRBV2 to TRBJ2-1, with no clear D. This CDR3 is 10 amino acids long. Germline V gene sequence: CDR1 SNHLY, CDR2 FYNNEI. V shed 10 bases and J shed 4 bases, with 5 bases lying between them. CDR3: CAIMYNEQFF. As DNA, the CDR3 is TGTGCCATTATGTACAATGAGCAGTTCTTC.

The chain joins TRBV27 to TRBJ1-6; D might be TRBD1 (5 bases). V lost 1 base, J lost 9 bases, and 13 bases lay in between. The CDR3 runs 15 residues. Germline loops: CDR1 MNHEY, CDR2 SMNVEV (reference sequence). The CDR3 nucleotides are TGTGCCAGCAGTTTATACGGCAGGGTGGGTTCACCCCTCCACTTT. Amino acids: CASSLYGRVGSPLHF.

CDR3 nucleotides: TGTGCCAGCAGTTACGGGGGACTACGCGAGCAGTACTTC. Residues: CASSYGGLREQYF. The V gene is TRBV6-5, the J gene TRBJ2-7, with 7 positions matching TRBD2. The CDR3 is 13 residues long. Germline lookup yields CDR1 MNHEY and CDR2 SVGAGI. V dropped 2 bases and J dropped 6; count of bases not matched to a gene: 4.

CDR3 nucleotide sequence: TGTGCCAGCGGCCGGGACAGTGTTAACTATGGCTACACCTTC. Translation: CASGRDSVNYGYTF. The rearrangement uses TRBV6-5 and TRBJ1-2; 7 nucleotides match TRBD1. The CDR3 consists of 14 residues. Losses at the gene ends were 8 bases for V and 1 base for J; bases not matched to a gene: 7. The germline V gene has CDR1 MNHEY and CDR2 SVGAGI.